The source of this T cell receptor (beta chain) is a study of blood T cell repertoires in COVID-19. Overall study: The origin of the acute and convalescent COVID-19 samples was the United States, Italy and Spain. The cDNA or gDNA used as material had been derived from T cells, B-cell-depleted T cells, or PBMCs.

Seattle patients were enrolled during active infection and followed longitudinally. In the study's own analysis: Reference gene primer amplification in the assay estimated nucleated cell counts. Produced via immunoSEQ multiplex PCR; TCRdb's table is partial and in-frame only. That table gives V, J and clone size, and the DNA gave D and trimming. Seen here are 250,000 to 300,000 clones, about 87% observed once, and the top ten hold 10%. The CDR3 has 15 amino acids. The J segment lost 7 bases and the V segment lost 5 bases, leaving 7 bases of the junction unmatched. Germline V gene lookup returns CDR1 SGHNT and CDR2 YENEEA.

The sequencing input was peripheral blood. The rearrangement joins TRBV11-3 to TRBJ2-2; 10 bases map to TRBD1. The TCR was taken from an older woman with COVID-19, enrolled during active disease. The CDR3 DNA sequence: TGTGCCAGCAGCCCCGGGACAGGGGCGGGCGGGGAGCTGTTTTTT. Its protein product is CASSPGTGAGGELFF.